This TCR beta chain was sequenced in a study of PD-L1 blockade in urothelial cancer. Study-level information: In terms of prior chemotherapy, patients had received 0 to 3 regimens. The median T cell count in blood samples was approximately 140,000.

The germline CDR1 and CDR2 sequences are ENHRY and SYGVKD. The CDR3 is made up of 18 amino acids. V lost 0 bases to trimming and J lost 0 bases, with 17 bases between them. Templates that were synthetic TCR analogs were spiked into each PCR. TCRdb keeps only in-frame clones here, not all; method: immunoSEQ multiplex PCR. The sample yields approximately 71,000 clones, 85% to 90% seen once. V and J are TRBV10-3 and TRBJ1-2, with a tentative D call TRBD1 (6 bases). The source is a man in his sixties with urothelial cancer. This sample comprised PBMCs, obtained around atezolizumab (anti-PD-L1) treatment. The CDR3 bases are TGTGCCATCAGTGAGTCTACTTACAACAGGGCCGCTAACTATGGCTACACCTTC. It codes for CAISESTYNRAANYGYTF.